This T cell receptor (beta chain) was profiled in a study of blood T cell repertoires in COVID-19. As for the study in general: Material from acute and convalescent COVID-19 was sourced from the United States, Italy and Spain. T cells, B-cell-depleted T cells, or PBMCs provided the cDNA or gDNA that served as material.

The CDR3 covers 16 residues. The V segment lost 3 bases and the J segment 2 bases; nucleotides outside the gene matches: 7. CDR1 and CDR2 from the germline V gene are SGHNT and YYREEE (reference sequence). The authors' processing: The assay estimated nucleated cells by amplifying reference gene primers. TCRdb's table, derived via immunoSEQ multiplex PCR, lists solely in-frame clones and lacks some. Clone size and the V and J calls come from that table; the DNA yielded D and trimming. The table records about 95,000 clones, approximately 80% of them present only once. Input material: peripheral blood. The chain is built from TRBV5-4 and TRBJ2-1; 8 nucleotides align to TRBD1. This TCR was recovered from a human donor in a cohort sampled during active COVID-19. CDR3 loop: CASSWRGTGAYNEQFF. CDR3 in DNA: TGTGCCAGCAGCTGGCGTGGGACAGGAGCCTACAATGAGCAGTTCTTC.